Given below is one T cell receptor beta chain in context. The table lists this clonotype with many counts. Its antigen specificity is not known. No qualities accompany the bases; no much larger clone lies one base away. Amplification of TCR beta CDR3 regions was carried out from RNA transcripts. The first round of RT-PCR for the TCR CDR3 was performed with the HTBI primer set and the Qiagen OneStep RT-PCR kit. The libraries were constructed in a second round of multiplex PCR and then size-selected and purified. The libraries were sequenced on an Illumina HiSeq2000 using paired-end 100 bp reads. As for how the authors treated the data: SOAPnuke was used to process the raw data, removing reads that contained adapters or uncalled bases, had a mean Phred below 15, or lacked an exact match to the constant primer or identifier. High-quality paired reads were merged using COPE v1.2.5, and each unique nucleotide sequence was defined as a clonotype. MiTCR v1.1 was used to align clonotypes to the IMGT TRBV, TRBD and TRBJ reference segments. The analysis was restricted to V-J combinations with a frequency above 0.0001, which together covered 99.2% of the repertoires. A TCS score was defined as the ratio between F50 (clonal expansion) and ExV (chaos), using BLOSUM62-based TCRdist between CDR3 peptides within each V-J. Welch's t-statistics and random forest reduced 514 V-J features to 13, which were used in a naive Bayes classifier (R e1071). Starting from the raw public reads, TCRdb applied fastp trimming at Q25, assembled clones with MiXCR and retained in-frame beta chains. Entries that share a CDR3 protein sequence are merged under the most common genes and DNA. These V and J calls originate from TCRdb's pipeline instead of the authors' own analysis. The sample contains some 500,000 distinct CDR3 sequences, roughly a sixth of them found a single time. Approximately 30% of the sample comes from the top ten.

This entry belongs to a study of T cells in Graves' hyperthyroidism and ophthalmopathy (dated by TCRdb to between 2019 and 2020). About the study as a whole: Peripheral blood was sampled at the time of initial diagnosis, prior to any treatment. TCR V-J signatures able to tell the groups apart were searched for in a discovery cohort of approximately 95 patients, of whom approximately 40 had Graves' ophthalmopathy and 57 had stable Graves' hyperthyroidism. An independent validation cohort of about 20 hyperthyroidism patients and about 16 patients who later progressed to ophthalmopathy tested prospective prediction of ophthalmopathy. The approximately 97 discovery patients were randomly divided into training and test sets at a 7:3 ratio. Thyroid tissue and blood T-cell repertoires from over 5 Graves' hyperthyroidism patients were also compared in the study. After blood sampling, hyperthyroidism patients were treated with methimazole at a starting dose of 30 mg daily, and ophthalmopathy patients were treated with high-dose intravenous methylprednisolone. The paper describes TCR Vbeta CDR3 sequencing of about 140 peripheral blood samples, made up of 43 ophthalmopathy patients, 70 to 75 hyperthyroidism patients and 17 progressor patients.

Ends trimmed: V by 4 bases, J by 2 bases; bases unmatched to a gene: 8. The germline V gene (reference sequence) specifies SGHKS as CDR1 and YYEKEE as CDR2. Including cysteine and phenylalanine, the CDR3 has 15 amino acids. Solely the CDR3 DNA is kept, with 45 bases framed from the first base. Findings and caveats that apply to the study as a whole: Blood samples also contained most of the expanded thyroid clonotypes (frequency above 0.001), which suggests that blood repertoires may reflect thyroid immune responses. Sample size was not statistically predetermined, and investigators were not blinded to group allocation. In validation, the model predicted progression to ophthalmopathy with approximately 70% sensitivity and less than 80% specificity, a median of 6.5 months before onset. Ophthalmopathy was separated from stable hyperthyroidism by a 13 V-J signature model, with around 88% sensitivity and 81% to 82% specificity obtained in cross-validation and 80%/75% obtained in testing.

In the ophthalmopathy patients, disease was moderately to severely active, with a Clinical Activity Score of 3 or more, a NOSPECS grade of 4 or more, and a duration of less than 3 months. The study excluded patients with uncontrolled infections, other autoimmune diseases, pregnancy or lactation. Diagnoses were established on the basis of clinical symptoms, serum thyroxine and TRAb, thyroid ultrasound, and orbital computed tomography. PBMCs were separated from 10 ml of fresh peripheral blood using Ficoll-Paque density gradient centrifugation. Total RNA was extracted using Trizol reagent, and RNA quality was assessed on an Agilent 2100 Bioanalyzer.

Input material: blood. This receptor was identified in a woman aged 30 to 39 with Graves' ophthalmopathy. In this chain, TRBV5-5 is recombined with TRBJ1-1; the central 7 bases match TRBD1. This receptor carries the CDR3 CASSRFRGNNTEAFF. Read as DNA, the sequence is TGTGCCAGCAGCAGATTCAGGGGGAATAACACTGAAGCTTTCTTT.